This T cell receptor beta chain appears in the sequencing data of a study of blood T cell repertoires in COVID-19. This CDR3 has 15 amino acids. The V and J ends lost 2 bases and 4 bases, in that order; junction bases with no gene match: 7. CDR1 is GTSNPN and CDR2 is SVGIG in the germline V gene (reference sequence). Sequenced by immunoSEQ multiplex PCR; TCRdb stores in-frame clones only, minus some. The repertoire holds about 190,000 clones, with 89% as singletons. Specimen: peripheral blood. The rearrangement joins TRBV30 to TRBJ1-5; 8 bases map to TRBD1. The receptor's source is a man aged 40-50 years with acute or convalescent COVID-19. This chain's CDR3 is CAWSPQGAGNQPQHF. The CDR3 nucleotides are TGTGCCTGGAGTCCCCAGGGGGCTGGAAATCAGCCCCAGCATTTT.